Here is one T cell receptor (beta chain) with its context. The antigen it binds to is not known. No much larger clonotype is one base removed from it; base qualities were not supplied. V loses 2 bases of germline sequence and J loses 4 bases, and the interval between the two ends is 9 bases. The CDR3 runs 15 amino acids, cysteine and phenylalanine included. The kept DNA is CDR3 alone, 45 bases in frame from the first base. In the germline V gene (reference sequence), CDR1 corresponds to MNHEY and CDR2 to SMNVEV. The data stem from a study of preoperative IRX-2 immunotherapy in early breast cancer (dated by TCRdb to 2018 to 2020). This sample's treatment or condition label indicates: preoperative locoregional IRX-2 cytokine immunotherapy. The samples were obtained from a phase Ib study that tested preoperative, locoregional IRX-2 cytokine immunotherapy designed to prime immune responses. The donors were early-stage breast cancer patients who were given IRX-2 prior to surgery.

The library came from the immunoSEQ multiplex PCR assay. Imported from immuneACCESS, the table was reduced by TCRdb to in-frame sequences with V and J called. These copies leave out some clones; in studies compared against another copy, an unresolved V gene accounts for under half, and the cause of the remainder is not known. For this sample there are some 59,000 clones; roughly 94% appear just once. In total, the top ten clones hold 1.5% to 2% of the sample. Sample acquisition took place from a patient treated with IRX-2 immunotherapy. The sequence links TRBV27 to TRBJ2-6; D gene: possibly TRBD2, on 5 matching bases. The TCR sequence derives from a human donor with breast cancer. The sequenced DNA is TGTGCCAGCAGTTTACGGGGTAGCGGGGCCAACGTCCTGACTTTC. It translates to CASSLRGSGANVLTF.